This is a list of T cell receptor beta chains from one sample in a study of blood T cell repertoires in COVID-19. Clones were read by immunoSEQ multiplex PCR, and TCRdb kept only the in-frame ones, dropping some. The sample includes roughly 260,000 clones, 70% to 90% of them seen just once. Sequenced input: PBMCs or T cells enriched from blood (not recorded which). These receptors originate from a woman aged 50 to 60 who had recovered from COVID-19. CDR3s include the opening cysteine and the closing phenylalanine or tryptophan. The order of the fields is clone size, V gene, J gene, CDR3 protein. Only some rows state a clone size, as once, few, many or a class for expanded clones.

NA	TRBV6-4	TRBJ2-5	CASIVTGSGRNNETQYF
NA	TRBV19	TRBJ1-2	CASSILGQGSFTNYGYTF
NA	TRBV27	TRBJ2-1	CASSPGAGGSFRRFF
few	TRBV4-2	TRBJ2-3	CASSQDLRGRTDTQYF
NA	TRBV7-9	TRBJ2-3	CASSSRGGSTDTQYF
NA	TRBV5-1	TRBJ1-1	CASSTGSGDHEAFF
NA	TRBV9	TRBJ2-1	CASSAQGLVVDEQFF
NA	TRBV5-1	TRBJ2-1	CASSPTAGASYNEQFF
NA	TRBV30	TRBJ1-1	CAWNWGEDTEAFF
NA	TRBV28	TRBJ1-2	CASSFGEGRYGYTF
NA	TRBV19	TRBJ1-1	CAGGTAPGAMNTEAFF
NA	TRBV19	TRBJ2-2	CASRPGLGGVNTGELFF
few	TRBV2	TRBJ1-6	CASSSPYGKFVNSPLHF
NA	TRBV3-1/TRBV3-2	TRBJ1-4	CASSQDRAGKEKLFF
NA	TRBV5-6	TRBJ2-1	CASSWDTYNEQFF
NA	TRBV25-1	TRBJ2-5	CASSDATSVETQYF
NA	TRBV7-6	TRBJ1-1	CASSLQGTVNTEAFF
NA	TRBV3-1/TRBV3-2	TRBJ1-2	CASSQDPRTGDGYTF
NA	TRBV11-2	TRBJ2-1	CASSAHRGRRNEQFF
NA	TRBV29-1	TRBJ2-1	CSAAGVTSYNEQFF
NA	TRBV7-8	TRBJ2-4	CASSLTSGNDIQYF
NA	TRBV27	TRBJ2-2	CASMLTGGTNTGELFF
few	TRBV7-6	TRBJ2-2	CASSLGLAGRDGELFF
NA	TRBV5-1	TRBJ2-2	CASSTGGLNTGELFF
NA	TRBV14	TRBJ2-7	CASSQVVASGNYEQYF
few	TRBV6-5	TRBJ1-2	CASSLPGQGGYTF
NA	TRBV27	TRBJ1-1	CASSRGFLNTEAFF
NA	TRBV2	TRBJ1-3	CASSVPAAGNTIYF
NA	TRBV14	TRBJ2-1	CASSLPFTREVDEQFF
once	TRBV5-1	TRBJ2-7	CASSSTGGYEQYF
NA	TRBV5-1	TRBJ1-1	CASSIMGTGGLNTEAFF
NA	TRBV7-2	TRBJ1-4	CASRDRNNEKLFF
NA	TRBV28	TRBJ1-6	CASSLQGWGNSPLHF
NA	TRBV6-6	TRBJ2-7	CASSQRESSYEQYF
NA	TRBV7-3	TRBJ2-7	CASSLSGGFLNEQYF
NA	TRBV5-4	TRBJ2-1	CATTLGGPAGIYNEQFF
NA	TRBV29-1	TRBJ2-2	CSVGGGTNTGELFF
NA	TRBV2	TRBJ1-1	CASSVLFPNTEAFF
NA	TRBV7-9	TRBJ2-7	CASSIGGTSYEQYF
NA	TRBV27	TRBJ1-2	CASSLFGGRDGYTF